The sequence of this T cell receptor (beta chain) was determined in a study of T cells after yellow fever vaccination. Across the study: When fractions had low cell numbers, they were prepared with SMART-Seq v4 Ultra Low Input.

The CDR3 totals 13 residues. Trimming took off 2 bases at V and 5 bases at J, with 9 bases between the two ends. CDR1 is LGHNA, CDR2 YNFKEQ, per germline. TCRdb recomputed calls from the 5' RACE reads with MiXCR, one row per CDR3 protein. This table has a few hundred thousand distinct CDR3 sequences, 7.5% to 9% appearing once. The TCR sequence derives from a man aged 18-30 years who received the YFV17D yellow fever vaccine. Sequenced material: PBMCs, taken on the day of the first yellow fever vaccination. This chain links TRBV4-2 with TRBJ2-5, with D uncertain. CDR3 amino acids: CASSQRLPETQYF. The CDR3 bases are TGTGCCAGCAGCCAACGACTCCCGGAGACCCAGTACTTC.